The 25 T cell receptor beta chains listed next were all sequenced from one sample in a study of preoperative IRX-2 immunotherapy in early breast cancer. As to treatment: preoperative locoregional IRX-2 cytokine immunotherapy. Using immunoSEQ multiplex PCR, the repertoire was profiled, and TCRdb retains in-frame clones only, with some absent. The sample comprises 35,000 to 40,000 clones, 65% to 90% of which are singletons, and about 1.5% rests with the top ten. The starting material was lymph node tissue, obtained after IRX-2 immunotherapy. Receptor source: a human donor with breast cancer.

The chain couples TRBV6-8 to TRBJ1-1, with D hard to call. The V end lost 7 bases, the J end lost 4 bases, and 16 bases lay between the germline ends. Germline values: CDR1 MNHGY, CDR2 SAAAGT. This CDR3 contains 14 residues. CDR3 DNA sequence: TGTGCCAGCACCCAAGGGCCAGGAAGCACTGAAGCTTTCTTT. This sequence encodes CASTQGPGSTEAFF.

This chain connects TRBV5-1 to TRBJ1-4, with D possibly TRBD1 on 5 matching bases. With 3 bases removed from V and 3 bases from J, the gap between germline ends came to 9 bases. This CDR3 has 14 residues. Germline V CDR1 and CDR2: SGHRS, YFSETQ. The CDR3 region is CASSWGVANEKLFF. The CDR3 bases are TGCGCCAGCAGCTGGGGGGTAGCTAATGAAAAACTGTTTTTT.

The chain carries TRBV11-3 and TRBJ1-4; D is unresolved. Between the trimmed V and J ends, which lost 2 bases and 2 bases, there was a span of 6 bases. Germline lookup yields CDR1 SGHNT and CDR2 YENEEA. CDR3 size: 14 residues. The CDR3 region is CASSLQGTNEKLFF. DNA of the CDR3: TGTGCCAGCAGCTTACAAGGGACTAATGAAAAACTGTTTTTT. The full variable domain, rest sourced from reference TRBV11-3 and TRBJ1-4, is EAGVVQSPRYKIIEKKQPVAFWCNPISGHNTLYWYLQNLGQGPELLIRYENEEAVDDSQLPKDRFSAERLKGVDSTLKIQPAELGDSAVYLCASSLQGTNEKLFFGSGTQLSVL.

The chain combines TRBV11-3 with TRBJ2-7, with no clear D. The CDR3 sequence is 14 residues long. V dropped 2 bases and J dropped 2 bases, with 10 bases sitting between them. Per the germline V gene, CDR1 is SGHNT and CDR2 is YENEEA. The CDR3 coding sequence is TGTGCCAGCAGCTTATTTGGGCAGCCCTACGAGCAGTACTTC. Its translation is CASSLFGQPYEQYF.

Comment on this clone: A read error may produce the germline difference seen at one junction end. The rearrangement uses TRBV5-1 and TRBJ2-7; possible D gene TRBD1, 6 bases. The CDR3 contains 16 residues. Germline V gives CDR1 SGHRS, CDR2 YFSETQ. CDR3 DNA: TGCGCCAGCAGCTTCGGTCAACAGGGAAATTCATACGAGCAGTACTTT. The encoded protein is CASSFGQQGNSYEQYF.

The rearrangement uses TRBV7-2 and TRBJ2-7; either TRBD1 or TRBD2 may supply D (6 bases each). The germline V gene has CDR1 SGHTA and CDR2 FQGNSA. The CDR3 is 13 residues long. V was cut by 2 bases and J by 6 bases, with 11 bases left in between. In nucleotides, the CDR3 is TGTGCCAGCAGCTTATCCGGGGGCAGCGAGCAGTACTTC. This translates into CASSLSGGSEQYF.

The V gene is TRBV4-1, the J gene TRBJ1-4; D is perhaps TRBD1 (5 bases). Between the trimmed V and J ends, which lost 4 bases and 4 bases, there was a span of 13 bases. The V gene's germline CDR1 is MGHRA and CDR2 YSYEKL. This CDR3 contains 15 residues. The CDR3 reads CASSLRDGINEKLFF. The CDR3 coding sequence is TGCGCCAGCAGCCTCCGGGACGGAATTAATGAAAAACTGTTTTTT.

The V and J genes are TRBV6-8 and TRBJ1-1, with D possibly matching TRBD1 (5 bases). CDR1 and CDR2 from the germline V gene are MNHGY and SAAAGT. The CDR3 extends over 16 amino acids. Trimming took 0 bases from V and 1 from J, leaving 12 bases between them. This chain's CDR3 is CASSYSDAGANTEAFF. DNA for the CDR3: TGTGCCAGCAGTTACTCGGACGCCGGGGCGAACACTGAAGCTTTCTTT.

J is TRBJ2-2 and V is TRBV7-6, with 10 bases that match TRBD1. Germline V gives CDR1 SGHVS, CDR2 FNYEAQ. The junction had 7 bases not matched to a gene; V was cut back by 5 bases and J by 1 base. The CDR3 length is 17 residues. The CDR3 coding sequence is TGTGCCAGCAGCCCGATCGGACAGGGGGGGAACACCGGGGAGCTGTTTTTT. Translation gives CASSPIGQGGNTGELFF.

The chain recombines TRBV10-2 with TRBJ2-1; D is possibly TRBD2 (7 bases). This CDR3 contains 15 residues. Germline CDR1 is WSHSY and CDR2 is SAAADI. Trimming took 3 bases from V and 7 from J, leaving 16 bases between them. This CDR3 reads CASSERGGRNNEQFF. For the CDR3, the DNA is TGCGCCAGCAGTGAAAGGGGGGGCCGTAATAATGAGCAGTTCTTC.

The rearrangement joins TRBV30 to TRBJ1-1, with a possible D match to TRBD1 (6 bases). The V gene lost 4 bases and the J gene lost 2 bases, with 11 bases spanning the gap. The CDR3 runs 13 residues. Looked up from germline, CDR1 is GTSNPN and CDR2 is SVGIG (reference sequence). The DNA of the CDR3 is TGTGCCTGGATTACAGGGTTTAACACTGAAGCTTTCTTT. Translating it yields CAWITGFNTEAFF.

This chain links TRBV19 with TRBJ1-3; TRBD1 aligns across 7 bases. The CDR3 length is 14 residues. CDR1 is LNHDA and CDR2 is SQIVND in the germline V gene (reference sequence). Trimming cost V 8 bases and J 3 bases; bases outside gene matches: 7. The DNA of the CDR3 is TGTGCCAGTGGCCGGACAGGCGTTGGAAACACCATATATTTT. Its protein is CASGRTGVGNTIYF. Full variable domain (rest looked up from reference TRBV19 and TRBJ1-3): DGGITQSPKYLFRKEGQNVTLSCEQNLNHDAMYWYRQDPGQGLRLIYYSQIVNDFQKGDIAEGYSVSREKKESFPLTVTSAQKNPTAFYLCASGRTGVGNTIYFGEGSWLTVV.

The chain uses TRBV7-7 and TRBJ2-1, with 8 positions matching TRBD1. V lost 5 bases and J lost 1; bases outside the gene matches: 4. This CDR3 is built from 15 residues. The germline V gene encodes CDR1 SSHAT and CDR2 FNYEAQ (reference sequence). CDR3 sequence: CASSPGGVSYNEQFF. The CDR3 nucleotides are TGTGCCAGCAGCCCAGGGGGCGTTTCCTACAATGAGCAGTTCTTC.

The chain links TRBV19 to TRBJ1-3; TRBD1 might be the D (6 bases). This CDR3 comprises 12 residues. The ends were cut back, 9 bases at V and 4 bases at J, with 10 bases in the middle. Germline values: CDR1 LNHDA, CDR2 SQIVND (reference sequence). CDR3 DNA: TGTGCCAGCGGACAGATCGGAAACACCATATATTTT. Encoded protein: CASGQIGNTIYF.

The chain is built from TRBV25-1 and TRBJ2-1; 7 bases are shared with TRBD2. V was pared by 0 bases and J by 9 bases, with 2 bases of the junction left unmatched. CDR1 is MGHDK and CDR2 is SYGVNS in the germline V gene. The CDR3 spans 13 residues. The CDR3 coding sequence is TGTGCCAGCAGTGAATACCGGGGGGTTGAGCAGTTCTTC. Its translation is CASSEYRGVEQFF.

V gene TRBV6-8 combines with J gene TRBJ1-3, with no clear D. The germline V and J ends were trimmed by 5 bases and 4 bases, with 18 bases remaining between them. The germline gives CDR1 MNHGY, CDR2 SAAAGT. This CDR3 has 16 amino acids. The CDR3, as DNA: TGTGCCAGCAGTGTCCCGGGAGGTGGAGGGGGAAACACCATATATTTT. As protein: CASSVPGGGGGNTIYF.

This sequence joins TRBV11-3 and TRBJ2-2; 8 nucleotides line up with TRBD1. The CDR3 loop spans 17 amino acids. Germline CDR1 is SGHNT and CDR2 is YENEEA. The J segment lost 2 bases and the V segment lost 3 bases, leaving 8 bases of the junction unmatched. CDR3 in amino acids: CASSFSKTGVNTGELFF. The CDR3 DNA reads as TGTGCCAGCAGCTTTAGCAAGACAGGGGTTAACACCGGGGAGCTGTTTTTT.

The V and J genes are TRBV30 and TRBJ1-6; D unresolved. Per germline, CDR1 GTSNPN and CDR2 SVGIG (reference sequence). This CDR3 is built from 13 residues. The V and J ends lost 4 bases and 8 bases respectively, with 12 bases between them. This chain's CDR3 is CAWMPDGYSPLHF. In nucleotides, the CDR3 is TGTGCCTGGATGCCCGACGGTTATTCACCCCTCCACTTT.

The chain joins TRBV19 to TRBJ2-2; 7 bases fit TRBD1. The CDR3 loop spans 13 amino acids. CDR1 and CDR2 from the germline V gene are LNHDA and SQIVND (reference sequence). V shed 10 bases, J shed 4 bases, and the junction held 6 bases outside the gene matches. CDR3 residues: CATETGTTGELFF. The CDR3 DNA reads as TGTGCCACCGAGACAGGGACCACCGGGGAGCTGTTTTTT.

This chain links TRBV6-8 with TRBJ1-2; D perhaps matches TRBD1 (5 bases). This CDR3 has 16 residues. The V end was cut by 7 bases, the J end by 4 bases, with 22 bases between. Germline V gene sequence: CDR1 MNHGY, CDR2 SAAAGT. In nucleotides, the CDR3 is TGTGCCAGCACCCCAAGGGCCAGGGCGTCTAGCTATGGCTACACCTTC. Translating it yields CASTPRARASSYGYTF.

J is TRBJ1-2 and V is TRBV11-3, with 9 bases aligning to TRBD1. This CDR3 has 15 residues. The germline V gene has CDR1 SGHNT and CDR2 YENEEA. The J segment lost 4 bases and the V segment lost 1 base, leaving 4 bases of the junction unmatched. The chain's CDR3 is CASSLGTGAFYGYTF. The CDR3 DNA is TGTGCCAGCAGCTTAGGGACAGGGGCATTCTATGGCTACACCTTC.

The rearrangement uses TRBV1 and TRBJ2-1; the table's D call, TRBD2, was not checked against the DNA. TRBV1 is termed a pseudogene. The CDR3 length is 17 residues. The CDR3 is CASSQALLAGAYNEQFF. DNA of the CDR3: TGCGCCAGCAGCCAAGCCCTACTAGCGGGGGCTTACAATGAGCAGTTCTTC.

The chain combines TRBV6-8 with TRBJ1-2; possible D gene TRBD1, 5 bases. Germline values: CDR1 MNHGY, CDR2 SAAAGT. V lost 11 bases to trimming and J lost 6 bases, with 16 bases between them. This CDR3 contains 12 residues. In DNA form, the CDR3 reads TGTGCCTCTCGTTGGGGAGGGGATGGCTACACCTTC. As protein: CASRWGGDGYTF.

The sample holds one count of this clone. The genes are TRBV6-8 and TRBJ1-2; D is possibly TRBD1 (6 bases). From germline, CDR1 is MNHGY and CDR2 SAAAGT. Trimming cost V 7 bases and J 5 bases, with 20 bases left between them. This CDR3 region has 15 residues. The CDR3 is CASTHRGGLGYGYTF. CDR3 nucleotides: TGTGCCAGCACCCACAGAGGGGGACTGGGGTATGGCTACACCTTC.

This sequence joins TRBV5-1 and TRBJ2-3; D is perhaps TRBD1 (7 bases). The CDR3 totals 16 residues. From germline, CDR1 is SGHRS and CDR2 YFSETQ. Trimming took 2 bases from V and 4 from J, leaving 17 bases between them. The CDR3 DNA reads TGCGCCAGCAGCTTTTCCCGTCAGGGGGGTGCAGATACGCAGTATTTT. It specifies CASSFSRQGGADTQYF.